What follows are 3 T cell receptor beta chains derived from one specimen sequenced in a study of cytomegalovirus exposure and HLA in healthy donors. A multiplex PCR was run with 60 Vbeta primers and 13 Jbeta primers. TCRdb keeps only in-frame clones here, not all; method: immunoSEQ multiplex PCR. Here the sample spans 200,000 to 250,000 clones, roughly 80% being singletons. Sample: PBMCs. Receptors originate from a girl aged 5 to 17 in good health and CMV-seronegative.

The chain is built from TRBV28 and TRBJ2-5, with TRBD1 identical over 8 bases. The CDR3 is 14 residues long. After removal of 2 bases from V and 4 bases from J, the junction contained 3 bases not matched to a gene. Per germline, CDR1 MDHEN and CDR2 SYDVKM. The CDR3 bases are TGTGCCAGCAGTTTACGGGGACAGGTAGAGACCCAGTACTTC. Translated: CASSLRGQVETQYF. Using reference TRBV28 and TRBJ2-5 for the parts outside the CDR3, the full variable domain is DVKVTQSSRYLVKRTGEKVFLECVQDMDHENMFWYRQDPGLGLRLIYFSYDVKMKEKGDIPEGYSVSREKKERFSLILESASTNQTSMYLCASSLRGQVETQYFGPGTRLLVL.

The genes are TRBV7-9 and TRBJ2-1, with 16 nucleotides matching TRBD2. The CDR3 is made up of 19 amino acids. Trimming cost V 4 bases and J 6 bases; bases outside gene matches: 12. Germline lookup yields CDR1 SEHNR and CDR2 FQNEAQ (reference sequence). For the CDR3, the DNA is TGTGCCAGCAGCTCCGGGACTAGCGGGAGGGCCGGAAAATCCAATGAGCAGTTCTTC. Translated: CASSSGTSGRAGKSNEQFF. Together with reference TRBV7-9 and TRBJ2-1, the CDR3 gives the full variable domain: DTGVSQNPRHKITKRGQNVTFRCDPISEHNRLYWYRQTLGQGPEFLTYFQNEAQLEKSRLLSDRFSAERPKGSFSTLEIQRTEQGDSAMYLCASSSGTSGRAGKSNEQFFGPGTRLTVL.

The CDR3 sequence: CASREGGGEAFF. The CDR3 nucleotides are TGTGCCAGCAGGGAGGGAGGTGGCGAAGCTTTCTTT. The rearrangement links TRBV6-1 to TRBJ1-1; D remains unclear. CDR3 length: 12 amino acids. Germline V gene data show CDR1 as MNHNS and CDR2 as SASEGT. Between the trimmed V and J ends, which lost 6 bases and 8 bases, there was a span of 13 bases.